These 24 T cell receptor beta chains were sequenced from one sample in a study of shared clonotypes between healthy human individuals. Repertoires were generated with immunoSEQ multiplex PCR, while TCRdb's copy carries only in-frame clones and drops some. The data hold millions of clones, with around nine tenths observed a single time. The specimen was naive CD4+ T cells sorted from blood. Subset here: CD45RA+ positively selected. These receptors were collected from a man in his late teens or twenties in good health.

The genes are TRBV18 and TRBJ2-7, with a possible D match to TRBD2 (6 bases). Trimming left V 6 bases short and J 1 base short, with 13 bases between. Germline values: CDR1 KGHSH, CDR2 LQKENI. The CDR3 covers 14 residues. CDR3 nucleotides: TGTGCCAGCTCGCCGAGACGGGAGTCCTACGAGCAGTACTTC. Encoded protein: CASSPRRESYEQYF.

CDR3 in DNA: TGTGCCTGGAGGAACAGTGGGGAGCAGTACTTC. It is translated as CAWRNSGEQYF. This sequence joins TRBV30 and TRBJ2-7; D remains ambiguous. V dropped 3 bases and J dropped 7 bases, with 10 bases sitting between them. Germline lookup yields CDR1 GTSNPN and CDR2 SVGIG (reference sequence). The CDR3 covers 11 residues.

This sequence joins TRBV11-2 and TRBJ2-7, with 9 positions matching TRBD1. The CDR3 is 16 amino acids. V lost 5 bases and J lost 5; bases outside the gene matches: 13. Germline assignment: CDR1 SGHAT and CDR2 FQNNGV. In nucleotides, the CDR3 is TGTGCCAGCAGCGCGCGTGGGACAGGGCTTACCCACGAGCAGTACTTC. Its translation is CASSARGTGLTHEQYF. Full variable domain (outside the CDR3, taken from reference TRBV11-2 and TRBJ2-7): EAGVAQSPRYKIIEKRQSVAFWCNPISGHATLYWYQQILGQGPKLLIQFQNNGVVDDSQLPKDRFSAERLKGVDSTLKIQPAKLEDSAVYLCASSARGTGLTHEQYFGPGTRLTVT.

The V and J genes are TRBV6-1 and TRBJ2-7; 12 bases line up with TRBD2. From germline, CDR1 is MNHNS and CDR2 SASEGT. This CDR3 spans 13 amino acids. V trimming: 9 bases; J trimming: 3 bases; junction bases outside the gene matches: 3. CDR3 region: CASTSGGSYEQYF. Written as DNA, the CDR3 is TGTGCCAGTACTAGCGGGGGGAGCTACGAGCAGTACTTC.

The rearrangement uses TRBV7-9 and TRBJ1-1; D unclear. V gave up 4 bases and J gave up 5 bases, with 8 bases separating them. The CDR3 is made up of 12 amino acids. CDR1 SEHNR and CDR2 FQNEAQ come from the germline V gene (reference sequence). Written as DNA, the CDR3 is TGTGCCAGCAGCTATGGGGTTACTGAAGCTTTCTTT. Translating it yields CASSYGVTEAFF.

The CDR3 loop reads CASSTTDRDDGYTF. The CDR3 DNA is TGTGCCAGTAGTACTACCGACAGGGATGATGGCTACACCTTC. V gene TRBV19 combines with J gene TRBJ1-2; TRBD1 aligns across 7 bases. After removal of 4 bases from V and 6 bases from J, the junction contained 8 bases not matched to a gene. The CDR3 is 14 residues long. Germline V gene data show CDR1 as LNHDA and CDR2 as SQIVND (reference sequence).

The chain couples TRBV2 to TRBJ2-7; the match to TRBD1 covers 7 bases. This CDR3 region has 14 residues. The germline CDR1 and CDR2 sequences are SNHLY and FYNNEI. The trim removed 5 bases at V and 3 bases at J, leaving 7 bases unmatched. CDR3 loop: CASSPPGTVYEQYF. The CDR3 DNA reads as TGTGCCAGCAGTCCTCCCGGGACAGTCTACGAGCAGTACTTC.

As DNA, the CDR3 is TGCGCCAGCAGCTTGGCGGTTACAGGGGTTGAGACCCAGTACTTC. This encodes CASSLAVTGVETQYF. The genes are TRBV5-1 and TRBJ2-5, with 7 positions matching TRBD1. CDR1 SGHRS and CDR2 YFSETQ come from the germline V gene. CDR3 length: 15 amino acids. V was clipped by 0 bases and J by 5 bases; unmatched bases: 7.

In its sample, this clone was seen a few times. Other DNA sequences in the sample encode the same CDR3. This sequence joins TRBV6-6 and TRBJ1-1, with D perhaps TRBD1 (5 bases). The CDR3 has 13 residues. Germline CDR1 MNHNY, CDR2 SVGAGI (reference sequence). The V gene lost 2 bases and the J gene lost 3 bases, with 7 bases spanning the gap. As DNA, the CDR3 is TGTGCCAGCAGTTACCTGGGGGACACTGAAGCTTTCTTT. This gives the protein CASSYLGDTEAFF.

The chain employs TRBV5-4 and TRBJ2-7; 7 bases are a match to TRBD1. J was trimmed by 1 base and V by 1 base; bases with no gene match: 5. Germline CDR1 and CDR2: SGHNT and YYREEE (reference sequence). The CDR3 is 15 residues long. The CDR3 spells CASSLNPGQSYEQYF. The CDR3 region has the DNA TGTGCCAGCAGCTTGAATCCGGGACAGTCCTACGAGCAGTACTTC.

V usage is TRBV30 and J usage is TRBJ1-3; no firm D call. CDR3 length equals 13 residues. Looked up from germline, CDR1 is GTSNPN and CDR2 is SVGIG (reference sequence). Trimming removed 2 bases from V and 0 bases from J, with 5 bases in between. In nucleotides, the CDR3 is TGTGCCTGGAGTATCAGCTCTGGAAACACCATATATTTT. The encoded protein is CAWSISSGNTIYF. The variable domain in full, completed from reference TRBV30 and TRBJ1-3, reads SQTIHQWPATLVQPVGSPLSLECTVEGTSNPNLYWYRQAAGRGLQLLFYSVGIGQISSEVPQNLSASRPQDRQFILSSKKLLLSDSGFYLCAWSISSGNTIYFGEGSWLTVV.

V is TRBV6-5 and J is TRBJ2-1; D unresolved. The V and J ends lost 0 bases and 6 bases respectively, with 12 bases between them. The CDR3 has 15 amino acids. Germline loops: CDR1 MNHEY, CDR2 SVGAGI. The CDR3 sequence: CASSYSIPQFNEQFF. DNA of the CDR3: TGTGCCAGCAGTTACTCTATTCCTCAGTTCAATGAGCAGTTCTTC.

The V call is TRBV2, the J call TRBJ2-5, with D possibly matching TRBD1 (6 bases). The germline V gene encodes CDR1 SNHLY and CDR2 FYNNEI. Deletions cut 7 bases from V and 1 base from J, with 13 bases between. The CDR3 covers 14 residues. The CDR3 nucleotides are TGTGCCAGCACTAGACAGGTGACCCAAGAGACCCAGTACTTC. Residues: CASTRQVTQETQYF. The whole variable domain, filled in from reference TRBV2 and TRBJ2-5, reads EPEVTQTPSHQVTQMGQEVILRCVPISNHLYFYWYRQILGQKVEFLVSFYNNEISEKSEIFDDQFSVERPDGSNFTLKIRSTKLEDSAMYFCASTRQVTQETQYFGPGTRLLVL.

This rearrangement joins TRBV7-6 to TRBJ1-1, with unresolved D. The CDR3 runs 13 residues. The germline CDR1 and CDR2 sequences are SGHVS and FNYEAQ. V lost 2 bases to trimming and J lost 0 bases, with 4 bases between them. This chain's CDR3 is CASSLFLNTEAFF. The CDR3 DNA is TGTGCCAGCAGCTTATTCCTGAACACTGAAGCTTTCTTT. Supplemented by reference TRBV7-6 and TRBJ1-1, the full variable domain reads GAGVSQSPRYKVTKRGQDVALRCDPISGHVSLYWYRQALGQGPEFLTYFNYEAQQDKSGLPNDRFSAERPEGSISTLTIQRTEQRDSAMYRCASSLFLNTEAFFGQGTRLTVV.

DNA of the CDR3: TGTGCCAGCAGCTTAGCTGCGTTCGGGCAGCCCCAGCATTTT. Protein sequence: CASSLAAFGQPQHF. V gene TRBV7-9 combines with J gene TRBJ1-5; D is uncertain. This CDR3 comprises 14 residues. CDR1 and CDR2 (germline): SEHNR, FQNEAQ (reference sequence). Trimming removed 0 bases at V and 7 bases at J, with 10 bases between.

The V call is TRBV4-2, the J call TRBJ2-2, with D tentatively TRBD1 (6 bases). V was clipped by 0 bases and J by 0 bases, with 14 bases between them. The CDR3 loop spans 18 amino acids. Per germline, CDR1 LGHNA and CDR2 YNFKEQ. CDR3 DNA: TGTGCCAGCAGCCAAGAAAGTTCGGGGACAACGAACACCGGGGAGCTGTTTTTT. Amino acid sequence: CASSQESSGTTNTGELFF.

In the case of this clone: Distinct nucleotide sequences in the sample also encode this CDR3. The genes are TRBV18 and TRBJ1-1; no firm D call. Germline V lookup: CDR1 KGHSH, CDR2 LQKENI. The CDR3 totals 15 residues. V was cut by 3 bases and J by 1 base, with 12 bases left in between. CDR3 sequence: CASSPPGRGNTEAFF. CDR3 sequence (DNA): TGTGCCAGCTCACCCCCCGGACGGGGGAACACTGAAGCTTTCTTT.

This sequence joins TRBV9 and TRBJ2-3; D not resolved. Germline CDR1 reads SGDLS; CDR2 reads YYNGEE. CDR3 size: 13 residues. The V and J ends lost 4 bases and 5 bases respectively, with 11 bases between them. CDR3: CASSSRGGDTQYF. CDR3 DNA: TGTGCCAGCAGCTCGAGAGGCGGAGATACGCAGTATTTT.

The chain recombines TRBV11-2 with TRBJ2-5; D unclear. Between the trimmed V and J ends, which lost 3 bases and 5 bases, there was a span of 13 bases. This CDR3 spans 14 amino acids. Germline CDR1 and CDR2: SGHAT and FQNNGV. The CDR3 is CASSFQITMETQYF. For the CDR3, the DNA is TGTGCCAGCAGCTTTCAGATCACTATGGAGACCCAGTACTTC.

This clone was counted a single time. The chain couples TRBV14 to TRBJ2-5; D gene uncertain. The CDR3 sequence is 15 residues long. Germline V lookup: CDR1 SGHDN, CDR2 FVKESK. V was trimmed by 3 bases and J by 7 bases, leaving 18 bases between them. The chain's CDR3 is CASSHQDRSVRTQYF. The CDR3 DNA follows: TGTGCCAGCAGCCACCAGGACCGCTCGGTAAGGACCCAGTACTTC.

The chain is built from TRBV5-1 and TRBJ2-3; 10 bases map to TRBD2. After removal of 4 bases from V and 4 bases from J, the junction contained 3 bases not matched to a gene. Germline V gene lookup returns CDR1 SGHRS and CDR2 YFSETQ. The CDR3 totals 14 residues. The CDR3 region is CASSASGSADTQYF. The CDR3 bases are TGCGCCAGCAGCGCTAGCGGGAGTGCAGATACGCAGTATTTT.

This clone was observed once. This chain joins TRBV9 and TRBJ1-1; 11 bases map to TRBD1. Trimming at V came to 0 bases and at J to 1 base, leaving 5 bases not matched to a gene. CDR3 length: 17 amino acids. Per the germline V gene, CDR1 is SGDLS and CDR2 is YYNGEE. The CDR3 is CASSVGGTGGGNTEAFF. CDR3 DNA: TGTGCCAGCAGCGTAGGAGGGACAGGGGGTGGGAACACTGAAGCTTTCTTT.

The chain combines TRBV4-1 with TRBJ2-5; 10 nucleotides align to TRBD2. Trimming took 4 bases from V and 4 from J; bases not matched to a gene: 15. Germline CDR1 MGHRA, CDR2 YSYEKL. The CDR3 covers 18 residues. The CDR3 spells CASSRLSLAGEVRETQYF. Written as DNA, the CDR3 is TGCGCCAGCAGCCGTCTTTCCCTAGCGGGAGAGGTTCGAGAGACCCAGTACTTC.

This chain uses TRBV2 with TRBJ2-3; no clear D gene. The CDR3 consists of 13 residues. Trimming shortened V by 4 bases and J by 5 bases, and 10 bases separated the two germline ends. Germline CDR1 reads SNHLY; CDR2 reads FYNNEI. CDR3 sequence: CASSGRLVDTQYF. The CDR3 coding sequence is TGTGCCAGCAGTGGCCGGTTGGTAGATACGCAGTATTTT.